This is a list of T cell receptor beta chains from one sample in a study of TIL therapy for anti-PD-1-resistant metastatic lung cancer. Data came from immunoSEQ multiplex PCR; TCRdb stores just in-frame clones and leaves some out. Of about 100,000 clones in the sample, roughly 65% were seen once. The source material was tumor tissue, sampled at baseline. Every receptor here comes from a person aged 25 to 80 with non-small cell lung cancer. CDR3s include the opening cysteine and the closing phenylalanine or tryptophan. A D gene is named only where the DNA matches it firmly. Only part of the rows carry a size: once, few, many, or a class if the clone is expanded.

abundance	v_gene	d_gene	j_gene	CDR3aa	CDR3nt
-	TRBV11-3	-	TRBJ1-5	CASSLGSNRYQPQHF	TGTGCCAGCAGCTTAGGGTCGAACAGGTATCAGCCCCAGCATTTT
-	TRBV30	-	TRBJ1-2	CAWRITGSGHTF	TGTGCCTGGAGGATTACAGGATCCGGCCACACCTTC
-	TRBV3-1/TRBV3-2	TRBD2	TRBJ2-2	CASSPSGLAGNTGELFF	TGTGCCAGCAGCCCCTCCGGACTAGCGGGGAACACCGGGGAGCTGTTTTTT
-	TRBV7-2	-	TRBJ2-7	CASSLVHEQYF	TGTGCCAGCAGCTTAGTTCACGAGCAGTACTTC
-	TRBV6-2/TRBV6-3	TRBD1	TRBJ2-7	CASSLGGQGILYEQYF	TGTGCCAGCAGTTTGGGGGGACAGGGGATTCTTTACGAGCAGTACTTC
many	TRBV7-9	-	TRBJ2-6	CASSLEAGTGANVLTF	TGTGCCAGCAGCTTAGAGGCGGGAACAGGGGCCAACGTCCTGACTTTC
-	TRBV30	-	TRBJ1-5	CAFDGGGNQPQHF	TGTGCCTTCGACGGGGGCGGCAATCAGCCCCAGCATTTT
-	TRBV6-5	-	TRBJ1-5	CASSYSRGSQPQHF	TGTGCCAGCAGTTACTCTCGGGGAAGTCAGCCCCAGCATTTT
-	TRBV9	TRBD2	TRBJ2-3	CASSVSLAGASTDTQYF	TGTGCCAGCAGCGTAAGTCTAGCGGGGGCTAGCACAGATACGCAGTATTTT
-	TRBV6-2/TRBV6-3	TRBD2	TRBJ2-1	CASSSGFQGLAGQNEQFF	TGTGCCAGCAGTTCAGGGTTTCAGGGGCTAGCGGGTCAAAATGAGCAGTTCTTC
few	TRBV12-3/TRBV12-4	-	TRBJ2-1	CASKFYNEQFF	TGTGCCAGCAAGTTCTACAATGAGCAGTTCTTC
-	TRBV6-5	TRBD1	TRBJ2-3	CASSLTGVTQYF	TGTGCCAGCAGTTTGACAGGGGTTACGCAGTATTTT
few	TRBV7-8	-	TRBJ1-5	CASSFEVNQPQHF	TGTGCCAGCAGCTTTGAAGTCAATCAGCCCCAGCATTTT
-	TRBV9	-	TRBJ2-3	CASSVVASTGFTDTQYF	TGTGCCAGCAGCGTAGTGGCCTCCACCGGGTTTACAGATACGCAGTATTTT
few	TRBV7-3	TRBD2	TRBJ2-2	CASTRAGGAGELFF	TGTGCCAGCACCCGAGCGGGGGGCGCCGGGGAGCTGTTTTTT
-	TRBV5-4	-	TRBJ1-6	CASSLAGMINSPLHF	TGTGCCAGCAGCTTGGCCGGTATGATAAATTCACCCCTCCACTTT